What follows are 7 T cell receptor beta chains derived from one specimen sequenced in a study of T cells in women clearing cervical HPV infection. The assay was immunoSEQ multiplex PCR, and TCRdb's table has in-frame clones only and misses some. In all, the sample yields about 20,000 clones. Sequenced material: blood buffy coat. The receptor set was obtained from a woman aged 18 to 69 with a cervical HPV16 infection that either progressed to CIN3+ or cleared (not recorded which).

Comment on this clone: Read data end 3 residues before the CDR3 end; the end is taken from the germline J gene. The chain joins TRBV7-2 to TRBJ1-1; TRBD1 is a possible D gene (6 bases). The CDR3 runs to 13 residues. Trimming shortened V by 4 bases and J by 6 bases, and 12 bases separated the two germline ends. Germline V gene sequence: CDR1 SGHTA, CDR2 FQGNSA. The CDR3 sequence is CASSYTGTPEAFF. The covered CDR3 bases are TGTGCCAGCAGCTATACAGGGACCCCTGAA.

This CDR3 reads CASSPRPAEKETAFF. Partial CDR3 DNA: TGTGCCAGTAGTCCTCGCCCGGCGGAGAAAGAGACA. V gene TRBV19 combines with J gene TRBJ1-1; D ambiguous. The read falls 3 residues short of the CDR3 end, and the missing part is taken from the germline J gene. CDR3 length: 15 amino acids. The germline gives CDR1 LNHDA, CDR2 SQIVND (reference sequence).

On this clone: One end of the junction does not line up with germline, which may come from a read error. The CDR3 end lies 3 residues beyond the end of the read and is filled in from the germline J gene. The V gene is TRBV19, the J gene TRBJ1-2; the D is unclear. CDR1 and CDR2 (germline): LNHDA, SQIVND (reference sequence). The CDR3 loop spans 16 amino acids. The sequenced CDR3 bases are TGTGCCAGTAGTATTGGTGGAGCGGGAGGTGGTTATGAC. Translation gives CASSIGGAGGGYD. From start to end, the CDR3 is CASSIGGAGGGYDYTF.

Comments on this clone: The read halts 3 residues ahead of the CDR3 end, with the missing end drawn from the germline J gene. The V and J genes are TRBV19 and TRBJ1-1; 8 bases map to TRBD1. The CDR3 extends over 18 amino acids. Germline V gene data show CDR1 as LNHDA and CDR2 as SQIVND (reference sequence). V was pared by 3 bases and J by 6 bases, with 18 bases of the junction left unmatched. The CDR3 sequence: CASSIRRAPGTGLSEAFF. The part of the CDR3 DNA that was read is TGTGCCAGTAGTATTCGTCGGGCTCCGGGGACAGGTTTGTCTGAA.

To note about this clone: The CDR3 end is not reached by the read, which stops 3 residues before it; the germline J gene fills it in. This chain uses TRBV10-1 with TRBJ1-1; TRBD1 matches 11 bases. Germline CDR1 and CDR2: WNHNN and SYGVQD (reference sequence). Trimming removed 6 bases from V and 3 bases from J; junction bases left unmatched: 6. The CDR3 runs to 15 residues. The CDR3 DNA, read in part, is TGCGCCAGCAGCCCAGGACAGGGGGCGCACACTGAA. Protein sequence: CASSPGQGAHTE. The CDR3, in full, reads CASSPGQGAHTEAFF.

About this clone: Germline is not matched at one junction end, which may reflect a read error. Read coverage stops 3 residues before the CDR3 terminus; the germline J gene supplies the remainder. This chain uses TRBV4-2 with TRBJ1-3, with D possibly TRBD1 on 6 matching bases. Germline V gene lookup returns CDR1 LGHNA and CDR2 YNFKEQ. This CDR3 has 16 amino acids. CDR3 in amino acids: CASSQVIGGAGNTIYF. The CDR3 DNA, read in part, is TGCGCCAGCAGCCAAGTGATAGGGGGGGCTGGAAACACC.

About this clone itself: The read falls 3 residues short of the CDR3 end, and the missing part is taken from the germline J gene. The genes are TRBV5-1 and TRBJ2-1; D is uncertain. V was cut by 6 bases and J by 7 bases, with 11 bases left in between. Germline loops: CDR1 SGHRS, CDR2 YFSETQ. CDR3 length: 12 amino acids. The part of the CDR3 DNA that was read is TGCGCCAGCACCGGCGGAGTAAATGAG. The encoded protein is CASTGGVNE. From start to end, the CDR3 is CASTGGVNEQFF.